Listed below are T cell receptor beta chains from one sample, sequenced in a study of cytomegalovirus exposure and HLA in healthy donors. Produced via immunoSEQ multiplex PCR; TCRdb's table is partial and in-frame only. In the table there are about 99,000 clones, around 10% of which are singletons. Material: PBMCs. Receptor source: a man between 35 and 55 years old in good health and CMV-seropositive. Both conserved end residues are part of each CDR3. A D gene is named only where the DNA matches it firmly. The size field is filled for only some rows; it gives once, few, many or a size class.

cdr3_nt cdr3_aa j_call clone_size v_call d_call
TGTGCCAGCAGACGGAGCGGGAGGGTCGACAATGAGCAGTTCTTC CASRRSGRVDNEQFF TRBJ2-1 NA TRBV7-9 TRBD2
TGTGCCAGCAGGGGGATATCCGGGACGGAGGGCACCGGGGAGCTGTTTTTT CASRGISGTEGTGELFF TRBJ2-2 few TRBV2 NA
TGTGCCAGCAGGGGGGGACTTAGCAATCAGCCCCAGCATTTT CASRGGLSNQPQHF TRBJ1-5 few TRBV2 NA
TGTGCCAGACAGGGGGGGACCAAAAACATTCAGTACTTC CARQGGTKNIQYF TRBJ2-4 few TRBV2 NA
TGTGCCAGCAGTGGGGACAGGTTAGATGAAAAACTGTTTTTT CASSGDRLDEKLFF TRBJ1-4 few TRBV6-6 TRBD1
TGTGCCAGCAGGCAAGAGTGGGGCCCAGATACGCAGTATTTT CASRQEWGPDTQYF TRBJ2-3 NA TRBV6-5 NA
TGTGCCAGCAGCGGAACGGGACTTTTAAATGAGCAGTTCTTC CASSGTGLLNEQFF TRBJ2-1 NA TRBV5-8 NA
TGTGCCAGCAGTTTAGGGCAGGGGGAGAATCAGCCCCAGCATTTT CASSLGQGENQPQHF TRBJ1-5 NA TRBV28 TRBD1
TGTGCTAGCAGCTTAGAGCGGGAGGGCCCCGCCGGGGAGCTGTTTTTT CASSLEREGPAGELFF TRBJ2-2 few TRBV7-7 TRBD2
TGTGCCAGCAGCCTAACAGCGGGGGATGCCTACGAGCAGTACTTC CASSLTAGDAYEQYF TRBJ2-7 NA TRBV7-3 TRBD2
TGTGCCAGCAGTTTATATCTAGCGACAGATACGCAGTATTTT CASSLYLATDTQYF TRBJ2-3 few TRBV27 NA
TGTGCCTGGAGGTTAGTCACTGAAGCTTTCTTT CAWRLVTEAFF TRBJ1-1 many TRBV30 NA
TGTGCCAGCAGCCAGGCGACAGGGACCGGGGAGCTGTTTTTT CASSQATGTGELFF TRBJ2-2 few TRBV4-2 TRBD1
TGTGCCAGCAGTTACAGCTATAGCGGGAGCTACAATGAGCAGTTCTTC CASSYSYSGSYNEQFF TRBJ2-1 few TRBV6-5 TRBD2
TGCGCCAGCAGCCCCCGGACAGATCTAACTGAAGCTTTCTTT CASSPRTDLTEAFF TRBJ1-1 NA TRBV5-1 NA
TGTGCCAGTAGTAACAACGGGAGAGTAGCCGGGGAGCTGTTTTTT CASSNNGRVAGELFF TRBJ2-2 NA TRBV19 NA
TGTGCCAGCAGCTTAGGAATCCAGGGTCAGCCCCAGCATTTT CASSLGIQGQPQHF TRBJ1-5 NA TRBV7-8 NA
TGCGCCAGCAAGGCCCGACTAGCAGGAAAGGAGACCCAGTACTTC CASKARLAGKETQYF TRBJ2-5 few TRBV10-1 TRBD2
TGTGCCAGCAGCCCCAACGGGGTCTCATCCGGGGAGCTGCTTTTT CASSPNGVSSGELLF TRBJ2-2 few TRBV7-2 NA
TGTGCCAGCAGCCCCCAAGCGACTGGCATGAACACTGAAGCTTTCTTT CASSPQATGMNTEAFF TRBJ1-1 few TRBV7-2 NA
TGTGCCAGCAGCACAACCGGGACAGGGAGGGACACTGAAGCTTTCTTT CASSTTGTGRDTEAFF TRBJ1-1 few TRBV9 TRBD1
TGTGCCACGACCGGGATAAGCACAGATACGCAGTATTTT CATTGISTDTQYF TRBJ2-3 NA TRBV2 NA
TGCGCCAGCAGTGAGTCGACTCTTACCAGCTCGCGGGGGCCCCAGCATTTT CASSESTLTSSRGPQHF TRBJ1-5 NA TRBV10-1 NA
TGTGCCAGCAGTGATAGAAGCGTTAAAGAGACCCAGTACTTC CASSDRSVKETQYF TRBJ2-5 NA TRBV2 NA
TGTGCCAGCAGGCGCGACAGGGGCGGCGGCTACACCTTC CASRRDRGGGYTF TRBJ1-2 few TRBV6-5 TRBD1
TGTGCCAGCAGTGGTGAGAGACTCTCTGGCTACACCTTC CASSGERLSGYTF TRBJ1-2 few TRBV6-1 NA
TGTGCCAGCAGCTCAGGATCCTACGAGCAGTACTTC CASSSGSYEQYF TRBJ2-7 few TRBV9 NA
TGTGCCAGCATTCTCGACAGGGGTAATTCACCCCTCCACTTT CASILDRGNSPLHF TRBJ1-6 NA TRBV2 TRBD1
TGTGCCAGCAGTGGAGGCGGGAGGGCCCCTAATGAGCAGTTCTTC CASSGGGRAPNEQFF TRBJ2-1 NA TRBV2 TRBD2
TGTGCCAGCAGCAAAGTTGTGACAGGGAACCAAGAGACCCAGTACTTC CASSKVVTGNQETQYF TRBJ2-5 NA TRBV21-1 NA
TGCGCCAGCAGCCAAGTTTTGAGAGACACTGAAGCTTTCTTT CASSQVLRDTEAFF TRBJ1-1 few TRBV4-1 NA